The TCR beta chain described here comes from a study of T cell changes during pregnancy in multiple sclerosis. Between the trimmed V and J ends, which lost 0 bases and 2 bases, there was a span of 14 bases. The CDR3 has 16 amino acids. CDR1 and CDR2 (germline): SGDLS, YYNGEE. The repertoire was sequenced with immunoSEQ multiplex PCR; TCRdb's copy has only in-frame clones and lacks some. The repertoire includes some 31,000 clones, around 91% of them detected once, and around 6.8% sits in the top ten. This chain joins TRBV9 and TRBJ1-1; TRBD1 is a possible D gene (6 bases). The material was CD8+ T cells from peripheral blood mononuclear cells, obtained in the second trimester of pregnancy. The sequence was obtained from a female donor with multiple sclerosis, enrolled in a pregnancy study. CDR3 amino acids: CASSVEGQGGNTEAFF. CDR3 sequence (DNA): TGTGCCAGCAGCGTAGAAGGGCAAGGGGGAAACACTGAAGCTTTCTTT.